Reported below is one T cell receptor beta chain. Its matching antigen is unknown. The treatment was: oral pan-JAK inhibitor, 5-10 mg twice daily. Researchers gathered lesional scalp punch biopsies and peripheral blood from patients with alopecia areata. Extraction and reverse transcription of RNA yielded cDNA as the sequencing template. The data were produced by immunoSEQ multiplex PCR, yet TCRdb's version contains in-frame clones alone and is incomplete. The sample has about 200,000 clones, around 65% seen once. The data originate from a study of CD8+ T cells in alopecia areata. The germline CDR1 and CDR2 sequences are SGHAT and FQNNGV. V dropped 3 bases and J dropped 2; count of bases not matched to a gene: 2. This CDR3 contains 14 residues. Whole-study results and caveats: With tofacitinib ongoing, many expanded lesional clones persisted in both scalp and blood. Scalp clonality decreased significantly with tofacitinib, and so did expanded CD8+ clones among the top 100.

The source is a human donor with alopecia areata. The sample consisted of CD4+ T cells sorted from blood, taken at week 4, from a patient treated with tofacitinib. The chain joins TRBV11-2 to TRBJ2-7; 9 positions match TRBD1. CDR3 nucleotide sequence: TGTGCCAGCAGCTTGGGACAGGGTCCCTACGAGCAGTACTTC. Its protein is CASSLGQGPYEQYF.